One and the same sample provided the 26 T cell receptor beta chains below, sequenced in a study of T cell repertoires in cytomegalovirus infection. From the reads, TCRdb called clonotypes with MiXCR, one entry per CDR3 protein. The data show 300,000 to 450,000 distinct CDR3 sequences, 15% to 20% seen once. Source material: PBMCs. The receptors stem from a human donor in good health (CMV status not recorded). Some clones in this sample may be carry-over from other donors' samples.

This clonotype was detected only a few times. The chain combines TRBV20-1 with TRBJ2-1, with 8 bases identical to TRBD2. Germline values: CDR1 DFQATT, CDR2 SNEGSKA (reference sequence). V was pared by 1 base and J by 1 base, with 12 bases of the junction left unmatched. This CDR3 spans 18 amino acids. The CDR3 region is CSARGGGGAGVSYNEQFF. In nucleotides, the CDR3 is TGCAGTGCTAGAGGAGGCGGCGGAGCGGGAGTATCCTACAATGAGCAGTTCTTC.

CDR3 residues: CASMPGTDTQYF. CDR3 coding DNA: TGTGCCAGCATGCCAGGCACAGATACGCAGTATTTT. V is TRBV9 and J is TRBJ2-3; D remains unclear. The CDR3 is 12 residues long. Looked up from germline, CDR1 is SGDLS and CDR2 is YYNGEE. V was pared by 6 bases and J by 1 base, with 6 bases between.

V gene TRBV20-1 combines with J gene TRBJ2-7; D perhaps matches TRBD1 (6 bases). Germline CDR1 reads DFQATT; CDR2 reads SNEGSKA (reference sequence). V lost 8 bases and J 2 bases, leaving 19 bases between the germline ends. This CDR3 comprises 14 residues. The CDR3 DNA follows: TGCAGTTTCACGGGACACGGAGACCCCTACGAGCAGTACTTC. It translates to CSFTGHGDPYEQYF.

This clonotype was seen ten or more times. V and J are TRBV7-4 and TRBJ1-2; no clear D gene. Trimming removed 5 bases at V and 0 bases at J, with 13 bases between. CDR1 and CDR2 (germline): SGHVT, SQSDAQ. The CDR3 extends over 15 amino acids. CDR3 sequence reads: CASSPKARPNYGYTF. CDR3 nucleotides: TGTGCCAGCAGCCCTAAAGCCCGACCTAACTATGGCTACACCTTC.

This clonotype was seen many times. J is TRBJ1-2 and V is TRBV7-2; the D gene is possibly TRBD1 (6 bases). This CDR3 comprises 16 residues. Germline lookup yields CDR1 SGHTA and CDR2 FQGNSA. V gave up 3 bases and J gave up 6 bases, with 20 bases separating them. The CDR3 coding sequence is TGTGCCAGCAGCTTTGGGGGGGGTGGGGGGGCGCATGGCTACACCTTC. Amino acid sequence: CASSFGGGGGAHGYTF.

This clonotype was observed many times. The rearrangement links TRBV7-2 to TRBJ1-4; D gene uncertain. Germline V gives CDR1 SGHTA, CDR2 FQGNSA. V lost 3 bases, J lost 8 bases, and 13 bases lay in between. The CDR3 has 14 residues. CDR3 DNA: TGTGCCAGCAGCTTGGGCTGGGATGGGGAAAAACTGTTTTTT. This gives the protein CASSLGWDGEKLFF. The entire variable domain, with the rest obtained from reference TRBV7-2 and TRBJ1-4, is as follows: GAGVSQSPSNKVTEKGKDVELRCDPISGHTALYWYRQSLGQGLEFLIYFQGNSAPDKSGLPSDRFSAERTGGSVSTLTIQRTQQEDSAVYLCASSLGWDGEKLFFGSGTQLSVL.

This clonotype was seen at least ten times. The chain has TRBV7-6 and TRBJ1-3, with TRBD1 identical over 7 bases. Germline-derived CDR1 and CDR2 are SGHVS and FNYEAQ. The CDR3 is 14 amino acids. Trimming cost V 2 bases and J 2 bases; bases outside gene matches: 0. CDR3 residues: CASSLTGAGNTIYF. The CDR3 nucleotides are TGTGCCAGCAGCTTAACAGGGGCTGGAAACACCATATATTTT. The entire variable domain, with the rest obtained from reference TRBV7-6 and TRBJ1-3, is as follows: GAGVSQSPRYKVTKRGQDVALRCDPISGHVSLYWYRQALGQGPEFLTYFNYEAQQDKSGLPNDRFSAERPEGSISTLTIQRTEQRDSAMYRCASSLTGAGNTIYFGEGSWLTVV.

The table lists this clonotype with a few counts. The V call is TRBV12-3 or TRBV12-4, the J call TRBJ2-5; D perhaps matches TRBD2 (5 bases). The ends were cut back, 3 bases at V and 2 bases at J, with 13 bases in the middle. This CDR3 contains 15 residues. Written as DNA, the CDR3 is TGTGCCAGCAGTTTTGCCCGGACGGGACAAGAGACCCAGTACTTC. Translated: CASSFARTGQETQYF.

The chain recombines TRBV5-4 with TRBJ1-3; D gene ambiguous. Germline V gene sequence: CDR1 SGHNT, CDR2 YYREEE (reference sequence). Trimming shortened V by 4 bases and J by 0 bases, and 14 bases separated the two germline ends. The CDR3 sequence is 16 residues long. This chain's CDR3 is CASSLKGAPSGNTIYF. The CDR3 DNA is TGTGCCAGCAGCCTCAAAGGAGCCCCCTCTGGAAACACCATATATTTT.

The CDR3 loop is CATGGSDYRPYNEQFF. CDR3 bases: TGTGCCACCGGGGGATCGGACTACAGACCCTACAATGAGCAGTTCTTC. The chain combines TRBV7-9 with TRBJ2-1; D perhaps matches TRBD2 (6 bases). The CDR3 contains 16 residues. Trimming removed 10 bases from V and 2 bases from J, with 21 bases in between. Germline CDR1 and CDR2: SEHNR and FQNEAQ (reference sequence).

Points on this clonotype: A much larger clonotype is one base distant, so this may be a read error. The chain carries TRBV28 and TRBJ1-4; no clear D. Germline lookup yields CDR1 MDHEN and CDR2 SYDVKM. V was trimmed by 6 bases and J by 7 bases, leaving 15 bases between them. This CDR3 contains 14 residues. The CDR3 bases are TGTGCCAGCAGCCCCCCCGGAGTTATTGAAAAACTGTTTTTT. Its protein product is CASSPPGVIEKLFF.

This clonotype has at least ten counts. The V and J genes are TRBV7-2 and TRBJ1-1, with a tentative D call TRBD1 (6 bases). Germline values: CDR1 SGHTA, CDR2 FQGNSA. The CDR3 covers 13 residues. Trimming took 5 bases from V and 0 from J, leaving 7 bases between them. The CDR3 here is CASSGQLNTEAFF. The CDR3 nucleotides are TGTGCCAGCAGCGGACAGCTGAACACTGAAGCTTTCTTT.

This clonotype was seen at least ten times. The genes are TRBV7-2 and TRBJ1-2; D gene uncertain. CDR1 is SGHTA, CDR2 FQGNSA, per germline. The V gene lost 1 base and the J gene lost 4 bases, with 10 bases spanning the gap. There are 14 residues in the CDR3. The CDR3 DNA is TGTGCCAGCAGCTTAGGGGGATTCCTCTATGGCTACACCTTC. Its protein product is CASSLGGFLYGYTF. The full variable domain, completed using reference TRBV7-2 and TRBJ1-2, is GAGVSQSPSNKVTEKGKDVELRCDPISGHTALYWYRQSLGQGLEFLIYFQGNSAPDKSGLPSDRFSAERTGGSVSTLTIQRTQQEDSAVYLCASSLGGFLYGYTFGSGTRLTVV.

This clonotype was detected only a few times. V is TRBV19 and J is TRBJ1-3; the match to TRBD1 covers 7 bases. V shed 8 bases, J shed 1 base, and the junction held 8 bases outside the gene matches. Germline values: CDR1 LNHDA, CDR2 SQIVND (reference sequence). The CDR3 has 15 amino acids. CDR3 coding DNA: TGTGCCAGTGGGTCACCGGGACAGTCTGGAAACACCATATATTTT. This encodes CASGSPGQSGNTIYF.

In its sample, this clonotype was seen a few times. This chain links TRBV10-3 with TRBJ1-2; 10 bases agree with TRBD1. Germline values: CDR1 ENHRY, CDR2 SYGVKD. This CDR3 has 15 amino acids. The ends lost 2 bases at V and 7 bases at J; junction bases unmatched: 7. The CDR3 DNA reads as TGTGCCATCAGTGAGGGGGACAGGGGAGGATCTGGCTACACCTTC. Protein sequence: CAISEGDRGGSGYTF.

The chain combines TRBV12-3 or TRBV12-4 with TRBJ2-1, with TRBD2 identical over 11 bases. V shed 7 bases and J 6 bases; nucleotides not matched to a gene: 8. This CDR3 is built from 15 residues. CDR3 nucleotides: TGTGCCAGCATTGGGTCCGGGACTAGCGGCAATGAGCAGTTCTTC. This encodes CASIGSGTSGNEQFF.

CDR3: CSDRQRNYGYTF. CDR3 DNA sequence: TGCAGCGATCGACAGAGGAACTATGGCTACACCTTC. The rearrangement uses TRBV29-1 and TRBJ1-2; D may be TRBD1 (5 bases). The CDR3 totals 12 residues. Between the trimmed V and J ends, which lost 7 bases and 2 bases, there was a span of 11 bases. Germline values: CDR1 SQVTM, CDR2 ANQGSEA.

This clonotype appeared a few times. The gene calls are TRBV20-1 and TRBJ1-2; D perhaps matches TRBD1 (5 bases). This CDR3 has 14 amino acids. Germline loops: CDR1 DFQATT, CDR2 SNEGSKA (reference sequence). V was clipped by 3 bases and J by 5 bases, with 16 bases between them. In DNA form, the CDR3 reads TGCAGTGCTAGTGGGGCGAGCCCTGATTATGGCTACACCTTC. This encodes CSASGASPDYGYTF.

This clonotype was observed a handful of times. The chain recombines TRBV7-9 with TRBJ2-3; a possible D gene is TRBD2 (5 bases). The CDR3 has 16 residues. Trimming removed 4 bases from V and 0 bases from J, with 14 bases in between. Germline CDR1 and CDR2: SEHNR and FQNEAQ (reference sequence). CDR3 amino acids: CASSSRRATSTDTQYF. For the CDR3, the DNA is TGTGCCAGCAGCTCGAGGCGGGCGACTAGCACAGATACGCAGTATTTT.

This clonotype has a count of ten or more. The chain links TRBV7-2 to TRBJ1-2, with 8 bases identical to TRBD1. The CDR3 has 15 amino acids. Germline V gene lookup returns CDR1 SGHTA and CDR2 FQGNSA. The trim removed 1 base at V and 3 bases at J, leaving 4 bases unmatched. The CDR3 nucleotides are TGTGCCAGCAGCTTAGGGACAGGGAATCACTATGGCTACACCTTC. Protein sequence: CASSLGTGNHYGYTF.

This clonotype came up many times. V usage is TRBV7-9 and J usage is TRBJ2-5, with no clear D. V lost 1 base to trimming and J lost 2 bases, with 8 bases between them. In germline, CDR1 is SEHNR, CDR2 FQNEAQ (reference sequence). This CDR3 has 14 residues. For the CDR3, the DNA is TGTGCCAGCAGCTTAGGAGGCAAGCAAGAGACCCAGTACTTC. The encoded protein is CASSLGGKQETQYF.

This clonotype was counted between two and nine times. This chain joins TRBV5-1 and TRBJ1-3; the D is unclear. The CDR3 has 15 residues. Germline V lookup: CDR1 SGHRS, CDR2 YFSETQ. With 0 bases removed from V and 2 bases from J, the gap between germline ends came to 9 bases. The CDR3 region has the DNA TGCGCCAGCAGCTTGGGTGGCAGCACTGGAAACACCATATATTTT. It encodes CASSLGGSTGNTIYF.

The sample holds a few counts of this clonotype. The chain combines TRBV7-2 with TRBJ2-3; TRBD1 matches at 8 bases. Germline V CDR1 and CDR2: SGHTA, FQGNSA. There are 16 residues in the CDR3. Trimming removed 4 bases from V and 3 bases from J; junction bases left unmatched: 9. CDR3 nucleotide sequence: TGTGCCAGCAGCTCCAGGGCGACAGGGGCGACAGATACGCAGTATTTT. Protein product: CASSSRATGATDTQYF.

The chain combines TRBV4-3 with TRBJ2-1; D possibly uses TRBD1 or TRBD2 (7 bases each). V was cut by 0 bases and J by 2 bases, with 11 bases left in between. CDR1 LGHNA and CDR2 YSLEER come from the germline V gene. The CDR3 has 16 residues. The CDR3 spells CASSQDPGGAYNEQFF. The CDR3 DNA is TGCGCCAGCAGCCAAGATCCAGGGGGGGCCTACAATGAGCAGTTCTTC.

The chain employs TRBV9 and TRBJ2-1, with 9 nucleotides matching TRBD2. The germline V gene has CDR1 SGDLS and CDR2 YYNGEE. The CDR3 runs 19 residues. Trimming at V came to 6 bases and at J to 0 bases, leaving 16 bases not matched to a gene. This CDR3 is CASNSTGTSTSSSYNEQFF. CDR3 nucleotides: TGTGCCAGCAACTCTACCGGGACTAGCACCTCGAGCTCCTACAATGAGCAGTTCTTC. The full variable domain, rest sourced from reference TRBV9 and TRBJ2-1, is DSGVTQTPKHLITATGQRVTLRCSPRSGDLSVYWYQQSLDQGLQFLIQYYNGEERAKGNILERFSAQQFPDLHSELNLSSLELGDSALYFCASNSTGTSTSSSYNEQFFGPGTRLTVL.

Only a few counts were recorded for this clonotype. The chain employs TRBV20-1 and TRBJ1-2; D perhaps matches TRBD1 (5 bases). Germline V gene sequence: CDR1 DFQATT, CDR2 SNEGSKA (reference sequence). V dropped 0 bases and J dropped 8 bases, with 16 bases sitting between them. The CDR3 covers 14 residues. CDR3 bases: TGCAGTGCTAGAGAGGGGCAGGGAAGGGAAGGCTACACCTTC. Protein: CSAREGQGREGYTF.